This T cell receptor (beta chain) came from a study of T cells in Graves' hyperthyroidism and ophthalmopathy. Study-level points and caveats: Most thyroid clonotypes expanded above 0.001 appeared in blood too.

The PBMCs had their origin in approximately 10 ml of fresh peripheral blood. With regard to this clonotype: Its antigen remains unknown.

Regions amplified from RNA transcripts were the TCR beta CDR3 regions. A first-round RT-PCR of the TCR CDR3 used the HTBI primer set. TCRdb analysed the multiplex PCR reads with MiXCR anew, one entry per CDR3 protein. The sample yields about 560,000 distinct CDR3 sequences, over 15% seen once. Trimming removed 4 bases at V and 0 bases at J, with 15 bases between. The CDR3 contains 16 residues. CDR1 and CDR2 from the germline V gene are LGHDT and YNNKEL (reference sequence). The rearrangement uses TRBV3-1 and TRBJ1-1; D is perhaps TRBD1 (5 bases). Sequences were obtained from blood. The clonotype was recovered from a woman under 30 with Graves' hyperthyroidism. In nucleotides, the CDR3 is TGTGCCAGCAGCCCTTTCCAGGGCGGATTGAACACTGAAGCTTTCTTT. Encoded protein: CASSPFQGGLNTEAFF.